This passage covers 11 T cell receptor beta chains from one sample sequenced in a study of cytomegalovirus exposure and HLA in healthy donors. Vbeta (60) and Jbeta (13) primers were used in the PCR. This table comes from immunoSEQ multiplex PCR, and its TCRdb copy is limited to in-frame clones, with some not included. The sample lists tens of thousands of clones; about 71% were seen once. Sequencing was carried out using PBMCs. The receptors stem from a woman aged 55-70 years in good health and CMV-seropositive.

CDR3 in amino acids: CASSRQRGGQGQETQYF. The CDR3 nucleotides read TGCGCCAGCAGCCGACAGCGGGGGGGCCAGGGGCAAGAGACCCAGTACTTC. This sequence joins TRBV4-1 and TRBJ2-5, with TRBD2 matching over 10 bases. With V trimmed by 4 bases and J by 2 bases, 10 bases remained unmatched. The germline CDR1 and CDR2 sequences are MGHRA and YSYEKL. This CDR3 spans 17 amino acids.

The chain combines TRBV28 with TRBJ1-2; tentatively, D is TRBD1 (5 bases). Trimming shortened V by 6 bases and J by 3 bases, and 11 bases separated the two germline ends. Germline V gene sequence: CDR1 MDHEN, CDR2 SYDVKM. The CDR3 runs to 13 residues. The CDR3 DNA reads TGTGCCAGCAGGGTTACAGGAGACTATGGCTACACCTTC. It specifies CASRVTGDYGYTF.

The chain uses TRBV4-1 and TRBJ1-1; no firm D call. Looked up from germline, CDR1 is MGHRA and CDR2 is YSYEKL. This CDR3 is 15 amino acids long. With 1 base removed from V and 7 bases from J, the gap between germline ends came to 16 bases. CDR3 in amino acids: CASSQASGIVNEAFF. The CDR3 nucleotides are TGCGCCAGCAGCCAAGCCTCGGGGATCGTGAATGAAGCTTTCTTT.

This clone was found once. The rearrangement uses TRBV6-5 and TRBJ2-3; the D gene is possibly TRBD2 (6 bases). V gave up 2 bases and J gave up 1 base, with 13 bases separating them. The length of the CDR3 is 16 residues. Looked up from germline, CDR1 is MNHEY and CDR2 is SVGAGI. This CDR3 reads CASSYGGIFGTDTQYF. As DNA, the CDR3 is TGTGCCAGCAGTTACGGAGGGATTTTTGGCACAGATACGCAGTATTTT.

The chain recombines TRBV21-1 with TRBJ2-6; the D call in the table, TRBD1, was not verified against the DNA. TRBV21-1 constitutes a pseudogene. This CDR3 comprises 18 residues. Here the CDR3 DNA reads TGTGCCAGCACCTCGGACAGGGCGAAACCTTCTGGGGCCAACGTCCTGACTTTC. This gives the protein CASTSDRAKPSGANVLTF.

V is TRBV10-1 and J is TRBJ1-4; D perhaps matches TRBD1 (5 bases). The CDR3 contains 13 residues. Germline V gene sequence: CDR1 WNHNN, CDR2 SYGVQD (reference sequence). V gave up 2 bases and J gave up 8 bases, with 9 bases separating them. CDR3 sequence: CASSEQGWEKLFF. In nucleotides, the CDR3 is TGCGCCAGCAGTGAGCAGGGCTGGGAAAAACTGTTTTTT.

The genes are TRBV4-3 and TRBJ2-7; D may be TRBD1 (9 bases). Germline V gene data show CDR1 as LGHNA and CDR2 as YSLEER. The V end was cut by 6 bases, the J end by 7 bases, with 22 bases between. The CDR3 is made up of 15 amino acids. CDR3 nucleotides: TGCGCCAGCAGTCTTACCGGGACAGGGACTAGTGAGCAGTACTTC. It codes for CASSLTGTGTSEQYF.

This sequence joins TRBV14 and TRBJ1-2, with a possible D match to TRBD1 (6 bases). The CDR3 extends over 15 amino acids. Germline V lookup: CDR1 SGHDN, CDR2 FVKESK. Trimming took 1 base from V and 7 from J, leaving 16 bases between them. CDR3 coding DNA: TGTGCCAGCAGCCAAGTGGCGGGCCAGGGGAGTGGCTACACCTTC. It yields the protein CASSQVAGQGSGYTF.

The chain uses TRBV10-3 and TRBJ1-2; D remains unclear. CDR3 length equals 12 residues. V was shortened by 2 bases and J by 4 bases, with 5 bases between the two germline ends. The germline V gene has CDR1 ENHRY and CDR2 SYGVKD. Written as DNA, the CDR3 is TGTGCCATCAGTGAGGCAGTCTATGGCTACACCTTC. Translated: CAISEAVYGYTF.

This chain connects TRBV5-1 to TRBJ2-6; 8 nucleotides agree with TRBD1. This CDR3 has 18 residues. Germline V gives CDR1 SGHRS, CDR2 YFSETQ. The V gene end was trimmed by 0 bases and the J gene end by 0 bases; junction bases not matched to a gene: 5. The CDR3 spells CASSLGGTGSSGANVLTF. In DNA form, the CDR3 reads TGCGCCAGCAGCTTGGGCGGGACAGGCAGCTCTGGGGCCAACGTCCTGACTTTC.

The chain uses TRBV5-6 and TRBJ1-1; TRBD1 matches at 10 bases. J lost 6 bases, V lost 2 bases, and 4 bases had no gene match. Germline CDR1 SGHDT, CDR2 YYEEEE. The CDR3 has 14 residues. The CDR3 is CASSFRDRGPEAFF. The CDR3 DNA reads as TGTGCCAGCAGCTTCCGGGACAGGGGCCCTGAAGCTTTCTTT.